The present T cell receptor beta chain was sequenced within a study of vaccination and CD4 T cells after COVID-19. Regarding this clonotype: Its specificity is unknown.

Germline V lookup: CDR1 ENHRY, CDR2 SYGVKD. CDR3 length: 15 residues. J gave up 0 bases and V 8 bases, and 8 bases lay outside the gene matches. Sequencing of DNA taken from cultured CD4+ T cells relied on the Oncomine TCR Beta short-read assay. TCRdb independently ran MiXCR on the PCR reads; one entry per CDR3 protein. This sample has 15,000 to 25,000 distinct CDR3 sequences; roughly three fifths occur once, and the top ten carry about 9.9%. The treatment here: approximately nine-day PBMC culture with coronavirus spike peptide pools or control peptides (ViraFEST assay). Sequenced material: CD4+ T cells from blood, cultured in vitro. The J gene is TRBJ2-3, the V gene TRBV10-3; the match to TRBD2 covers 7 bases. The TCR originated in a human donor who had recovered from COVID-19. CDR3 nucleotides: TGTGCCATCGGGTGGGCTAGCGGCAGCACAGATACGCAGTATTTT. This translates into CAIGWASGSTDTQYF.